The T cell receptor (beta chain) described here comes from a study of CD8 T cells in ankylosing spondylitis. This CDR3 has 14 amino acids. V dropped 4 bases and J dropped 7; count of bases not matched to a gene: 6. The germline V gene encodes CDR1 SGHDT and CDR2 YYEEEE. MiXCR, applied by TCRdb to the 5' RACE reads, yields one record per CDR3 protein. The table shows roughly 130,000 distinct CDR3 sequences, with approximately 14% occurring only once. This clonotype was seen a few times. Sequenced input: blood, either unsorted or a sorted T cell fraction (not recorded which). The rearrangement links TRBV5-6 to TRBJ1-1; 11 bases agree with TRBD1. This receptor was obtained from a female donor with ankylosing spondylitis or in good health (not recorded which). This CDR3 reads CASSIGQGAGEAFF. In nucleotides, the CDR3 is TGTGCCAGCAGCATCGGACAGGGGGCAGGTGAAGCTTTCTTT.